The sequence of this TCR beta chain was determined in a study of cytomegalovirus exposure and HLA in healthy donors. Study overall: A later analysis reported the same platform for the 110 or so validation repertoires and the 666 first-cohort repertoires.

The protocol was immunoSEQ multiplex PCR, while the TCRdb copy is restricted to in-frame clones and leaves out a portion. Seen here are 110,000 or so clones, 86% observed once, and the top ten hold roughly 5.3%. There are 15 residues in the CDR3. J gave up 6 bases and V 4 bases, and 10 bases lay outside the gene matches. In germline, CDR1 is SGHNT, CDR2 YYREEE (reference sequence). The donors were part of the validation cohort, which consisted of under 150 subjects and was separate from the first cohort of about 670 subjects. Sequencing was done on a sample of PBMCs. The TCR was taken from a man aged 18-30 years in good health and CMV-seronegative. The chain links TRBV5-4 to TRBJ1-1; TRBD1 matches 9 bases. This chain's CDR3 is CASSRGDREGAEAFF. CDR3 nucleotides: TGTGCCAGCAGCCGCGGGGACAGGGAAGGGGCTGAAGCTTTCTTT.